The 5 T cell receptor beta chains in this list originate from one sample, sequenced in a study of CD8 T cells in ankylosing spondylitis. TCRdb fed the 5' RACE reads into MiXCR, producing one record per CDR3 protein. The sample carries around 480,000 distinct CDR3 sequences, under 20% recorded once. Which antigens these TCRs recognize remains unknown. Notes on the study in general: Seemingly characteristic of ankylosing spondylitis blood was a TCR beta motif consisting of 7 or 8 highly homologous variants.

Sequencing used blood, either unsorted or a sorted T cell fraction (not recorded which). The receptors shown here come from a male donor with ankylosing spondylitis.

The chain links TRBV6-5 to TRBJ2-1, with D tentatively TRBD1 or TRBD2 (7 bases each). The CDR3 is 12 amino acids. CDR1 and CDR2 from the germline V gene are MNHEY and SVGAGI. The ends were cut back, 8 bases at V and 15 bases at J, with 20 bases in the middle. CDR3 amino acids: CASAARGGGRFF. Here the CDR3 DNA reads TGTGCCAGCGCCGCCAGGGGGGGCGGAAGGTTCTTC.

The rearrangement joins TRBV18 to TRBJ2-4; the D gene is possibly TRBD2 (5 bases). CDR1 is KGHSH and CDR2 is LQKENI in the germline V gene. The CDR3 contains 15 residues. V lost 9 bases and J lost 4, with 19 bases in between. The CDR3 nucleotides are TGTGCCAGTTCAACTAGACGGACGGAGAAAAACATTCAGTACTTC. It yields the protein CASSTRRTEKNIQYF.

This clonotype was observed a handful of times. This sequence joins TRBV6-5 and TRBJ2-7; 7 bases match TRBD2. Per germline, CDR1 MNHEY and CDR2 SVGAGI. The CDR3 is 13 amino acids. The V segment lost 4 bases and the J segment 6 bases; nucleotides outside the gene matches: 6. The CDR3 DNA sequence: TGTGCCAGCAGTTGGGTGTCGGGAGGCGAGCAGTACTTC. This translates into CASSWVSGGEQYF.

This clonotype was counted a few times. The chain employs TRBV30 and TRBJ2-2; D not certain. CDR1 is GTSNPN and CDR2 is SVGIG in the germline V gene (reference sequence). V lost 1 base and J 6 bases, leaving 3 bases between the germline ends. CDR3 size: 11 residues. The CDR3: CAWSGSGELFF. In DNA, the CDR3 is TGTGCCTGGAGTGGGTCCGGGGAGCTGTTTTTT.

The rearrangement joins TRBV6-1 to TRBJ2-7; D is tentatively TRBD1 or TRBD2 (5 bases each). The V end lost 3 bases, the J end lost 2 bases, and 11 bases lay between the germline ends. The CDR3 sequence is 14 residues long. CDR1 is MNHNS and CDR2 is SASEGT in the germline V gene. This CDR3 reads CASSDRDGPYEQYF. In nucleotides, the CDR3 is TGTGCCAGCAGTGACCGGGACGGACCCTACGAGCAGTACTTC.